This TCR beta chain was captured in a study of a mutant IDH1 vaccine in newly diagnosed glioma. About the research overall: First vaccine doses came 4-6 weeks after radiotherapy alone, or with temozolomide cycles.

As for this clone: As yet, its antigen is unknown.

Assay used: immunoSEQ multiplex PCR; TCRdb lists only in-frame clones, some missing. The sample holds 52,000 or so clones, 75% to 90% seen once. V lost 1 base, J lost 2 bases, and 9 bases lay in between. The germline V gene has CDR1 MGHDK and CDR2 SYGVNS. This CDR3 is built from 14 residues. Time point indicated: week 23, last vaccination. The vaccine gave 300 ug of a 20-mer mutant IDH1 peptide subcutaneously per dose. V usage is TRBV25-1 and J usage is TRBJ2-7; TRBD2 might be the D (6 bases). This material consisted of PBMCs, taken from a glioma patient whose treatment included an IDH1 peptide vaccine. The TCR originated in a man in his forties with glioma. CDR3 nucleotides: TGTGCCAGCAGTGAATTGGGACTGACCTACGAGCAGTACTTC. Translating gives CASSELGLTYEQYF.